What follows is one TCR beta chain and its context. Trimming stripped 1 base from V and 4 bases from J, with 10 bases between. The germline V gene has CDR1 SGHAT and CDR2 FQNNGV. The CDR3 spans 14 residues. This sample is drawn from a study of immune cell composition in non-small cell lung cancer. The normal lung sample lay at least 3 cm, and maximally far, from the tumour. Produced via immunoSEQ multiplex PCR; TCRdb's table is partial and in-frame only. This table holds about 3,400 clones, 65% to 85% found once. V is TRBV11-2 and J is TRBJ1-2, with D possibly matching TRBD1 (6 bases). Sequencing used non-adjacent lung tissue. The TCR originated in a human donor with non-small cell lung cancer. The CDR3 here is CASSLGTALYGYTF. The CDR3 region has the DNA TGTGCCAGCAGCTTAGGGACAGCCCTCTATGGCTACACCTTC.